This T cell receptor beta chain was obtained from a study of beta chain features in type 1 diabetes. Broader study findings: Shorter TCRB CDR3s, moderately but significantly so, marked every one of the four CD4+ subsets in Type 1 diabetes patients.

Concerning this clone itself: As yet, its antigen is unknown.

The CDR3 is made up of 14 amino acids. Germline V CDR1 and CDR2: SGHNT, YYREEE (reference sequence). V was cut by 0 bases and J by 6 bases, with 10 bases left in between. Via the markers CD45RO/CCR7/CD25/CD127/CD95/CD27, stem cell-like memory, regulatory, central memory and naive CD4+ cells were sorted. All of the isolated RNA was reverse transcribed, so expressed TCRB transcripts were sequenced. Read counts averaged around 3.9 million for samples of naive, central memory and regulatory T cells. Generated by immunoSEQ multiplex PCR, the TCRdb table keeps only in-frame clones and is missing some. The sample has fewer than 250,000 clones; about 10% are singletons.

The receptor was derived from a woman aged 18-29 years in good health. The V gene is TRBV5-4, the J gene TRBJ1-5, with D perhaps matching TRBD1 (6 bases). Sequenced: naive CD4+ T cells from blood. CDR3 in DNA: TGTGCCAGCAGCTTGGAGGGGGATACTCAGCCCCAGCATTTT. Its protein is CASSLEGDTQPQHF.